This T cell receptor (beta chain) was observed in a study of CD8 T cells in Susac syndrome. This clonotype was recorded only once. Random hexamers were used to reverse transcribe roughly 0.5 to 1 ug of RNA. In TCRdb, the immunoSEQ multiplex PCR reads were re-called with MiXCR into one record per CDR3 protein. The repertoire holds about 200,000 distinct CDR3 sequences, with 90% to 95% as singletons. Germline CDR1 is GTSNPN and CDR2 is SVGIG (reference sequence). This CDR3 spans 14 amino acids. Trimming pared 2 bases from V and 5 bases from J, leaving 12 bases between. Material for sequencing was CD4+ T cells from PBMCs. The sequence was obtained from a human donor with multiple sclerosis. This chain connects TRBV30 to TRBJ1-4; D remains unclear. The CDR3 is CAWSTGIENEKLFF. The CDR3 DNA reads as TGTGCCTGGAGTACGGGGATTGAAAATGAAAAACTGTTTTTT.